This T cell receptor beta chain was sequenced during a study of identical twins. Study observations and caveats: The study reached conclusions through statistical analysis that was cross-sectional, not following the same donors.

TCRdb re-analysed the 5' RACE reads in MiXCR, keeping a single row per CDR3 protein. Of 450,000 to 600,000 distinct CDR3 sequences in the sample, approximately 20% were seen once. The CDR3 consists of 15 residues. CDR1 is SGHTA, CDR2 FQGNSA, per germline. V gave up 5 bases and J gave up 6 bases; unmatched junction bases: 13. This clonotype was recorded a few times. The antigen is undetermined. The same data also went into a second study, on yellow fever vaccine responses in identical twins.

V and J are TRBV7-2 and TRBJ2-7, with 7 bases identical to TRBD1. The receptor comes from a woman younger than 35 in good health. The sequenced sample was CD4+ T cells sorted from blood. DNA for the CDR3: TGTGCCAGCAGCCCGAGGAGAACAGGGGCTTCCGAGCAGTACGTC. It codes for CASSPRRTGASEQYV.